The sequence of this T cell receptor beta chain was determined in a study of blood T cell repertoires in COVID-19. TCRdb keeps only in-frame clones here, not all; method: immunoSEQ multiplex PCR. The sample contains around 260,000 clones, just over 85% of which appear only once. V dropped 4 bases and J dropped 7; count of bases not matched to a gene: 7. The CDR3 sequence is 14 residues long. From germline, CDR1 is SGHTA and CDR2 FQGNSA. The genes are TRBV7-2 and TRBJ2-5; 9 nucleotides agree with TRBD1. This TCR came from a woman in her twenties or thirties with active or convalescent COVID-19. The source material was peripheral blood. The CDR3 DNA is TGTGCCAGCAGCTCTGGGACAGGGACGCGGACCCAGTACTTC. Translated, it gives CASSSGTGTRTQYF.